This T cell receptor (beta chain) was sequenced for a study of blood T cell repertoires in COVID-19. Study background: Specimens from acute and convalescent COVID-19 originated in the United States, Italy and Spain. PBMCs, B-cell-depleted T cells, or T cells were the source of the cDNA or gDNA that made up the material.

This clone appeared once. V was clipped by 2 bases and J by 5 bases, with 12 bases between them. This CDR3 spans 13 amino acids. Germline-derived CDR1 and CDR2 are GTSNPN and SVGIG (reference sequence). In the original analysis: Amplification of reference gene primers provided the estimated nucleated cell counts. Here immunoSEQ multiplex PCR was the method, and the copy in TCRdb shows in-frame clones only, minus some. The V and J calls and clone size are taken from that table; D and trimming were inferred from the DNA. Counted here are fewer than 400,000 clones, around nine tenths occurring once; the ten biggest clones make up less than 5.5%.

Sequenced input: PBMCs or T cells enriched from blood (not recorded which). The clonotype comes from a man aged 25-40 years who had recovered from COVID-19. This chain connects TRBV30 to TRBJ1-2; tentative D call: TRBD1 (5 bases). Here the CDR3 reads CAWSSQGGYGYTF. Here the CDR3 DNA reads TGTGCCTGGAGTTCCCAGGGTGGATATGGCTACACCTTC.